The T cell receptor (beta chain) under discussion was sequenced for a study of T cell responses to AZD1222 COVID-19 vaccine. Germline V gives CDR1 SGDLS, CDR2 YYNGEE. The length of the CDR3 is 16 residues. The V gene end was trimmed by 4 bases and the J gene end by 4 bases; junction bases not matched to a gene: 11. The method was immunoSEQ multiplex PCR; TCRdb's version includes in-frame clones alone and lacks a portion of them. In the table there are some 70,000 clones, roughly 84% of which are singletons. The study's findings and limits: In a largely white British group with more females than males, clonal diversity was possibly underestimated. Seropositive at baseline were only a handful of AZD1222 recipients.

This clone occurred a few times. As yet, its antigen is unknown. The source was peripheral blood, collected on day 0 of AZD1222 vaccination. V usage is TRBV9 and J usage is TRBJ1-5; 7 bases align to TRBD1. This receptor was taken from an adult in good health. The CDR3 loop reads CASSSGGPSSNQPQHF. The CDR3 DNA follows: TGTGCCAGCAGCTCAGGGGGGCCCTCGTCTAATCAGCCCCAGCATTTT.